Sequencing of this T cell receptor (beta chain) was carried out in a study of T-cell reconstitution after alpha-beta-depleted transplantation in children. Molecular barcoding with unique molecular identifiers was used for the TCRbeta library. TCRdb re-called the PCR reads through MiXCR, storing one row per CDR3 protein. This table has some 110,000 distinct CDR3 sequences, over 9% appearing once. Whole-study findings and limits: T-cell counts and diversity at one year post-transplant came mainly from newly produced T cells. High day-60 TCRbeta diversity in some patients came from surviving recipient T cells and thymic progenitors. Reported findings indicate that, about two months after transplant, alpha-beta T cells came from several hundred expanded clones, which were derived from non-depleted graft cells.

Concerning this clonotype: Its antigen remains unidentified.

The specimen comprised PBMCs, sampled before TCRalphabeta/CD19-depleted stem cell transplant. The sequence came from a boy between 2 and 15 years old with acute lymphoblastic leukemia, due to receive a stem cell transplant.

CDR3 nucleotide sequence: TGCGCCAGCAGCCAAGAAGGCCTAGCGGGAGTGGAGACCCAGTACTTC. Its translation is CASSQEGLAGVETQYF. The chain recombines TRBV4-1 with TRBJ2-5; 10 bases are a match to TRBD2. The CDR3 consists of 16 residues. CDR1 is MGHRA and CDR2 is YSYEKL in the germline V gene. The junction had 6 bases not matched to a gene; V was cut back by 0 bases and J by 5 bases.